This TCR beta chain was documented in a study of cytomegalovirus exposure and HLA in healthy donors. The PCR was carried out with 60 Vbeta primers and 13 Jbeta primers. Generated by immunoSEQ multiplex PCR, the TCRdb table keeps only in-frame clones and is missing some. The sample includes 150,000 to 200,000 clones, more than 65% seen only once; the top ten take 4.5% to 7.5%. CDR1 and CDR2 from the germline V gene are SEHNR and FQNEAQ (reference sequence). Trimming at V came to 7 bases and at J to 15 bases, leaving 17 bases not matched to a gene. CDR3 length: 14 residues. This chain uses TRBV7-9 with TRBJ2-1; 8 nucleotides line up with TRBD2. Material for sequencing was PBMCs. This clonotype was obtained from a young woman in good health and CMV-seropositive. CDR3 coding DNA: TGTGCCAGCATAAGGAGCGAGGAGCGGGAGATAGGGTTCTTC. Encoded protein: CASIRSEEREIGFF.